The clone carrying this T cell receptor (beta chain) came up once. Then a second PCR, running roughly 6 to 11 cycles, was carried out with a sample-barcoded 5' primer and a J-beta primer mix. TCRdb passed the 5' RACE reads through MiXCR, listing each CDR3 protein once. The profile shows some 880,000 distinct CDR3 sequences, approximately 35% of them singletons. This sample was taken from a study of blood T cells in healthy people across ages. Healthy individuals of Caucasian origin from Russia, aged about 6 to 100, served as donors. The study isolated at least 6 million PBMCs from each sample. The CDR3 is 12 amino acids. Trimming stripped 2 bases from V and 9 bases from J, with 11 bases between.

This clonotype originated in a man between 18 and 35 years old in good health. Sequencing was carried out using blood. The V and J genes are TRBV12-3 or TRBV12-4 and TRBJ2-7, with D perhaps given as TRBD1 or TRBD2 (5 bases each). The CDR3 region has the DNA TGTGCCAGCAGTTTACCCCCGGGGCCGCAGTACTTC. This gives the protein CASSLPPGPQYF.